This T cell receptor beta chain was identified during a study of blood T cell repertoires in COVID-19. Study summary: Samples came from the United States, Italy and Spain, spanning acute and convalescent COVID-19. T cells, B-cell-depleted T cells, or PBMCs provided the cDNA or gDNA that served as material.

This CDR3 is built from 15 residues. Germline assignment: CDR1 SGHTA and CDR2 FQGTGA. V shed 5 bases, J shed 1 base, and the junction held 6 bases outside the gene matches. The protocol was immunoSEQ multiplex PCR, while the TCRdb copy is restricted to in-frame clones and leaves out a portion. In the table there are approximately 75,000 clones, about 89% of which are singletons. This TCR was recovered from a man in his 60s with acute or convalescent COVID-19. Sequencing used peripheral blood. The chain carries TRBV7-3 and TRBJ2-3, with TRBD1 matching 7 bases. The CDR3 sequence is CASSPDRVGTDTQYF. Written as DNA, the CDR3 is TGTGCCAGCAGCCCTGACAGGGTGGGCACAGATACGCAGTATTTT.